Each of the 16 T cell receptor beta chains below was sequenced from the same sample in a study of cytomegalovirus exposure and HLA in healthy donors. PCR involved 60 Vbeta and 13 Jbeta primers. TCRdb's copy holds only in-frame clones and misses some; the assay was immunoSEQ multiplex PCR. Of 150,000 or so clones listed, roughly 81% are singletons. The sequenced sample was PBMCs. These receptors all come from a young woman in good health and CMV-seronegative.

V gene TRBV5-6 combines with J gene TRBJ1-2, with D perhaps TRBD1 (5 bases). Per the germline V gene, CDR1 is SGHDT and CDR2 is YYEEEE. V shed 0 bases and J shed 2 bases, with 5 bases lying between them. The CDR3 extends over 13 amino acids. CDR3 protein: CASSLDRNYGYTF. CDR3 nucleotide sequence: TGTGCCAGCAGCTTGGACAGGAACTATGGCTACACCTTC.

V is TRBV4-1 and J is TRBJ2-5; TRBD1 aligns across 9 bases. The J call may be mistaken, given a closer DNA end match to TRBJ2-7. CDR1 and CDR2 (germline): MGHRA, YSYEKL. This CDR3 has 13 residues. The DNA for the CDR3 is TGCGCCAGCAGCCAGTGGACAGGGGACGAGCAGTACTTC. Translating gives CASSQWTGDEQYF.

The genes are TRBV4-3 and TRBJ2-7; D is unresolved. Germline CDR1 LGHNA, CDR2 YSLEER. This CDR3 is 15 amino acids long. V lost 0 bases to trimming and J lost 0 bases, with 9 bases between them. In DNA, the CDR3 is TGCGCCAGCAGCCAAGATTCAGGCATCTCCTACGAGCAGTACTTC. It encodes CASSQDSGISYEQYF.

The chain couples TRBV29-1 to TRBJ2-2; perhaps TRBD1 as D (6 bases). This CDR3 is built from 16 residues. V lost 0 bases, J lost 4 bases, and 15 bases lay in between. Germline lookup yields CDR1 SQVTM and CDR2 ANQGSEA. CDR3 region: CSVEELGQGLTGELFF. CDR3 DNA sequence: TGCAGCGTTGAAGAGCTAGGCCAGGGGCTCACCGGGGAGCTGTTTTTT.

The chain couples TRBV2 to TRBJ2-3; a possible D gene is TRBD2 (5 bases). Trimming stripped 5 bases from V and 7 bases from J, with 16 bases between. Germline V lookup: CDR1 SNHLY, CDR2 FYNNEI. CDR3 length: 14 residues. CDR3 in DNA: TGTGCCAGCAGTACTATCCCCCCGGGGAATACGCAGTATTTT. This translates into CASSTIPPGNTQYF.

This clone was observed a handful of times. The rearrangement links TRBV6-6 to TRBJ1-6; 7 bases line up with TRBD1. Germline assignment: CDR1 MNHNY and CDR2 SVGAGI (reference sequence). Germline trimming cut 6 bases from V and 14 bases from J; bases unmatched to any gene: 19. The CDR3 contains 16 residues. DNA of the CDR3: TGTGCCAGCAGCAGACTAAATCATCGACAGGGAACTACCCTCCACTTT. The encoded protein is CASSRLNHRQGTTLHF.

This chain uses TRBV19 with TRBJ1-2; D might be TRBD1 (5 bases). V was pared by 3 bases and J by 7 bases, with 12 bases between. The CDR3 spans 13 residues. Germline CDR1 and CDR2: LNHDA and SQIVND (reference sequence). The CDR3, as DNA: TGTGCCAGTAGTATCCTACAGGAGGGTGGCTACACCTTC. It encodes CASSILQEGGYTF.

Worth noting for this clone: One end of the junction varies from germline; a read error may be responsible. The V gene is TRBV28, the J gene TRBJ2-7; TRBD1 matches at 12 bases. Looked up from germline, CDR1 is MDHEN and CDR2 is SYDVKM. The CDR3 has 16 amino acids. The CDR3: CASSLWSGQGAYEQYF. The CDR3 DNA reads TGTGCCAGCAGTCTATGGTCGGGACAGGGGGCTTACGAGCAGTACTTC.

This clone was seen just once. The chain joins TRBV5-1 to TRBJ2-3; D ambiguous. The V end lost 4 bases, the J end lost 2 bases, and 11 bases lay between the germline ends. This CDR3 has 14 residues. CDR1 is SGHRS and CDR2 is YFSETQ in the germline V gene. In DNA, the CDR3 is TGCGCCAGCAGCCCCTGGAGTGTCACAGATACGCAGTATTTT. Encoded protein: CASSPWSVTDTQYF.

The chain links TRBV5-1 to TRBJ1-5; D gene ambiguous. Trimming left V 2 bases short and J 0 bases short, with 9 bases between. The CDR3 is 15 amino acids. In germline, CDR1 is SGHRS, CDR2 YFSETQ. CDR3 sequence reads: CASSLAPYSNQPQHF. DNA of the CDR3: TGCGCCAGCAGCTTAGCACCCTATAGCAATCAGCCCCAGCATTTT.

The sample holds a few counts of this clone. CDR3 region: CASSLVAGGPKYF. The CDR3 DNA is TGTGCCAGCAGCTTGGTAGCGGGGGGCCCCAAGTACTTC. The rearrangement links TRBV7-7 to TRBJ2-5; 10 positions agree with TRBD2. The CDR3 runs to 13 residues. V trimming: 3 bases; J trimming: 12 bases; junction bases outside the gene matches: 7. CDR1 is SSHAT, CDR2 FNYEAQ, per germline (reference sequence).

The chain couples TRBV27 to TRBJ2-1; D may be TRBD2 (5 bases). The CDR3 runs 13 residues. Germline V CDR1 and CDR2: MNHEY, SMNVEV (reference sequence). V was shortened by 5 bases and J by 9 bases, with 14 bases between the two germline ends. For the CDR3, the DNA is TGTGCCAGCAGTGCGGGCGTAGGCGGTGAGCAGTTCTTC. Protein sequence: CASSAGVGGEQFF.

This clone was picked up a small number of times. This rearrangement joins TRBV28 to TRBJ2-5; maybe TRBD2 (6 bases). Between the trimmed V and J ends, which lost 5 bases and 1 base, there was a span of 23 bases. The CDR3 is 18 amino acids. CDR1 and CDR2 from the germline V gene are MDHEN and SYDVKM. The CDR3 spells CASSPVLEDWGLQETQYF. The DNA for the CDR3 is TGTGCCAGCAGTCCGGTACTGGAGGACTGGGGACTCCAAGAGACCCAGTACTTC. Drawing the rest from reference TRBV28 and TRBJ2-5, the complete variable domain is DVKVTQSSRYLVKRTGEKVFLECVQDMDHENMFWYRQDPGLGLRLIYFSYDVKMKEKGDIPEGYSVSREKKERFSLILESASTNQTSMYLCASSPVLEDWGLQETQYFGPGTRLLVL.

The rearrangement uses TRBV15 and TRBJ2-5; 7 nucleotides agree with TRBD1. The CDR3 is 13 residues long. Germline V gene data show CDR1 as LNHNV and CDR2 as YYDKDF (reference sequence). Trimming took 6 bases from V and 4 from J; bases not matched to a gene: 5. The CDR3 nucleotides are TGTGCCACCAGTAACCGGGACAGAGAGACCCAGTACTTC. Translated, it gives CATSNRDRETQYF. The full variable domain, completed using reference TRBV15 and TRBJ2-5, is DAMVIQNPRYQVTQFGKPVTLSCSQTLNHNVMYWYQQKSSQAPKLLFHYYDKDFNNEADTPDNFQSRRPNTSFCFLDIRSPGLGDTAMYLCATSNRDRETQYFGPGTRLLVL.

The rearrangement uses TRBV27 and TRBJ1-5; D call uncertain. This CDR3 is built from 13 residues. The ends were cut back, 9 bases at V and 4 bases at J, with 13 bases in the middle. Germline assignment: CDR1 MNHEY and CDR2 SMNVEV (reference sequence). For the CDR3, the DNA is TGTGCCAGTGGACGGGGTGGAAATCAGCCCCAGCATTTT. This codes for CASGRGGNQPQHF.

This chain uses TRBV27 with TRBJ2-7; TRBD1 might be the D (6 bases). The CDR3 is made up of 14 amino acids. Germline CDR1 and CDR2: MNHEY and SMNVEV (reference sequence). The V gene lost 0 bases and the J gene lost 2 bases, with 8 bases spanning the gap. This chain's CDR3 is CASSLSQGPYEQYF. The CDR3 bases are TGTGCCAGCAGTTTATCGCAGGGGCCCTACGAGCAGTACTTC.